This is a list of T cell receptor beta chains from one sample in a study of blood T cell repertoires in COVID-19. Only in-frame clones appear in the TCRdb table, and some are missing; sequencing was by immunoSEQ multiplex PCR. Here the sample spans a few hundred thousand clones, approximately 86% being singletons. The sequencing input was peripheral blood. These receptors originate from a human donor in a cohort sampled during active COVID-19. Both conserved end residues are part of each CDR3. The order of the fields is D gene, V gene, clone size, J gene, CDR3 DNA, CDR3 protein. The D gene is left open where the match is weak. Clone size is shown for a subset of rows, as once, few, many or a class of expanded clone.

NA,TRBV9,NA,TRBJ2-7,TGTGCCAGCAGCATGTCGACTAGCTCCTACGAGCAGTACTTC,CASSMSTSSYEQYF
NA,TRBV28,NA,TRBJ2-1,TGTGCCAGCAGTTCCCTAATCGACCGAAGCAGGGAGCAGTTCTTC,CASSSLIDRSREQFF
NA,TRBV19,NA,TRBJ1-4,TGTGCCAGTAGTAGCCGCGCAAACAGAAGATCTAATGAAAAACTGTTTTTT,CASSSRANRRSNEKLFF
TRBD1,TRBV19,NA,TRBJ1-3,TGTGCCAGTAGCGAACCGGGACAGGGTTTCGGAAACACCATATATTTT,CASSEPGQGFGNTIYF
NA,TRBV2,few,TRBJ2-5,TGTGCCAGCAGTCGGGACAAGGCGGGCCAAGAGACCCAGTACTTC,CASSRDKAGQETQYF
NA,TRBV27,NA,TRBJ1-2,TGTGCCAGCAGTTCCCGGAGGAGGCAAAGTAACTATGGCTACACCTTC,CASSSRRRQSNYGYTF
NA,TRBV27,NA,TRBJ1-6,TGTGCCAGTGGAGGGTGGCTATGGGGCCAAAAATCACCCCTCCACTTT,CASGGWLWGQKSPLHF
NA,TRBV5-1,NA,TRBJ1-1,TGCGCCAGCAGCTTGGCCGTCGCGAACGAGTGGGCTTTCTTT,CASSLAVANEWAFF
TRBD1,TRBV4-1,NA,TRBJ2-1,TGCGCCAGCAGCCGCCGTGGGACAGGGGTTCCCGCCAATGAGCAGTTCTTC,CASSRRGTGVPANEQFF
NA,TRBV23-1,NA,TRBJ1-5,TGCGCCAGCAGTCAGTTCGGGGGGGGCCGCAATCAGCCCCAGCATTTT,CASSQFGGGRNQPQHF
NA,TRBV11-2,NA,TRBJ2-7,TGTGCCAGCAGCTTAGTAGGGGCGGGAGAGCAGTACTTC,CASSLVGAGEQYF
NA,TRBV24-1,NA,TRBJ2-2,TGTGCCACCAGTGACACAGGGAAGGATACCGGGGAGCTGTTTTTT,CATSDTGKDTGELFF
TRBD1,TRBV5-4,NA,TRBJ1-1,TGTGCCAGCAGCCCCGGACAGGGCGGTGAAGCTTTCTTT,CASSPGQGGEAFF
NA,TRBV6-6,NA,TRBJ2-1,TGTGCCAGCAGCCAAATCTACTACAATGAGCAGTTCTTC,CASSQIYYNEQFF
NA,TRBV28,NA,TRBJ2-7,TGTGCCAGCAGTTTCCCCGGCGGGTACGAGCAGTACTTC,CASSFPGGYEQYF
NA,TRBV7-9,NA,TRBJ1-1,TGTGCCAGCAGCTTTAACAGCCCGAACACTGAAGCTTTCTTT,CASSFNSPNTEAFF
NA,TRBV7-3,NA,TRBJ2-5,TGTGCCAGCAGCTTAGGCTCGGCCGGGGAGACCCAGTACTTC,CASSLGSAGETQYF
NA,TRBV18,NA,TRBJ2-7,TGTGCCAGCTCACCACCGGGAGACGGGGCCTACGAGCAGTACTTC,CASSPPGDGAYEQYF
TRBD1,TRBV19,NA,TRBJ2-1,TGTGCCAGTAGTACGCAGGGGGCAGGCTACAATGAGCAGTTCTTC,CASSTQGAGYNEQFF
TRBD2,TRBV27,NA,TRBJ2-3,TGTGCCAGCGGCCTTCTGACTAGCGGGGGGTGGGATACGCAGTATTTT,CASGLLTSGGWDTQYF
NA,TRBV29-1,NA,TRBJ1-4,TGCAGCGTTGTCTCGGAGGATGGCGAAAAACTGTTTTTT,CSVVSEDGEKLFF
NA,TRBV19,NA,TRBJ2-5,TGTGCCAGTAGTTCAAGGACCTCGGGGGAGACCCAGTACTTC,CASSSRTSGETQYF
TRBD1,TRBV28,NA,TRBJ1-5,TGTGCCAGCAGTACAGGGACAGGCCGTTCTTTGCCCCAGCATTTT,CASSTGTGRSLPQHF
NA,TRBV21-1,NA,TRBJ2-2,TGTGCCAGCAGCACAGGACTAGCGGGGGGTGATTATAACACCGGGGAGCTGTTTTTT,CASSTGLAGGDYNTGELFF
NA,TRBV12-3/TRBV12-4,NA,TRBJ2-6,TGTGCCAGCACGAGTACTGGGGCCAACGTCCTGACTTTC,CASTSTGANVLTF
TRBD1,TRBV27,NA,TRBJ1-1,TGTGCCAGCAGCACAGGGGGCCTTGAAGCTTTCTTT,CASSTGGLEAFF
NA,TRBV7-8,NA,TRBJ2-5,TGTGCCAGCAGCTTAATTGCGGGCCGCCAAGAGACCCAGTACTTC,CASSLIAGRQETQYF